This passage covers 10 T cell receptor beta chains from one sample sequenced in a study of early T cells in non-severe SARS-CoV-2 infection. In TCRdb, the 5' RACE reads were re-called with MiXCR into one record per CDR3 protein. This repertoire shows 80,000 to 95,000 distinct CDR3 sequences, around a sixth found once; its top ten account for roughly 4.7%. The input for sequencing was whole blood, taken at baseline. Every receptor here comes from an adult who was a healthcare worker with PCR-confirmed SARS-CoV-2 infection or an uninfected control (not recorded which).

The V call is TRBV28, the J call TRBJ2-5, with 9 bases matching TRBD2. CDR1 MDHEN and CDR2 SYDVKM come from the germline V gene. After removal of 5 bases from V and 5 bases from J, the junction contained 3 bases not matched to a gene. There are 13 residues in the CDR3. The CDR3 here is CASSNAGGETQYF. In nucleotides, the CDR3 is TGTGCCAGCAGTAACGCGGGAGGGGAGACCCAGTACTTC.

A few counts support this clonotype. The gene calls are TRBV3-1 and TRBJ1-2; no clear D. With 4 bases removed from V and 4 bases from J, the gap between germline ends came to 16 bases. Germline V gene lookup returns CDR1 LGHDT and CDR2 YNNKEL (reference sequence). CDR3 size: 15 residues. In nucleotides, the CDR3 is TGTGCCAGCAGCCGCGCTGAGGGAAATGGCTATGGCTACACCTTC. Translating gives CASSRAEGNGYGYTF.

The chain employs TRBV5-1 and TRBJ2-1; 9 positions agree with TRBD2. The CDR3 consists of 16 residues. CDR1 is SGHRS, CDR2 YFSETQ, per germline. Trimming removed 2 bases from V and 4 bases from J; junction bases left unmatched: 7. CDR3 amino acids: CASSLQPTSGYNEQFF. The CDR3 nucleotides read TGCGCCAGCAGCTTACAACCGACTAGCGGATACAATGAGCAGTTCTTC.

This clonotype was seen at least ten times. CDR3 DNA sequence: TGTGCCAGCAGCCAAGTGGGGGTAGCAGGGAACACTGAAGCTTTCTTT. Residues: CASSQVGVAGNTEAFF. This chain joins TRBV16 and TRBJ1-1; possible D gene TRBD1, 5 bases. Germline V gene data show CDR1 as KGHSY and CDR2 as FQNENV. V gave up 2 bases and J gave up 1 base, with 14 bases separating them. This CDR3 contains 16 residues.

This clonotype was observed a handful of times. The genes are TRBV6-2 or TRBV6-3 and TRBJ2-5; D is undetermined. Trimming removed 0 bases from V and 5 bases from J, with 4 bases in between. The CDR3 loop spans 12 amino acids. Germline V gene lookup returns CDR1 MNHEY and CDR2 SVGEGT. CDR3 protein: CASSYSVETQYF. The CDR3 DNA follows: TGTGCCAGCAGTTACTCCGTTGAGACCCAGTACTTC.

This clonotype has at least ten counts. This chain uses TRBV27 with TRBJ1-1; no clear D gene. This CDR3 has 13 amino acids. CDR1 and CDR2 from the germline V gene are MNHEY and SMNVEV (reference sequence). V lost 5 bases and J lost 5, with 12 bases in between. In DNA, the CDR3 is TGTGCCAGCAGTATCGGCAGGAGTACTGAAGCTTTCTTT. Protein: CASSIGRSTEAFF.

CDR3 coding DNA: TGTGCCAGCAGCTTAGGGGGCCCTTCATGGACTGAAGCTTTCTTT. Protein sequence: CASSLGGPSWTEAFF. V is TRBV7-6 and J is TRBJ1-1; perhaps TRBD1 as D (5 bases). Trimming shortened V by 1 base and J by 5 bases, and 14 bases separated the two germline ends. CDR1 and CDR2 (germline): SGHVS, FNYEAQ. This CDR3 contains 15 residues.

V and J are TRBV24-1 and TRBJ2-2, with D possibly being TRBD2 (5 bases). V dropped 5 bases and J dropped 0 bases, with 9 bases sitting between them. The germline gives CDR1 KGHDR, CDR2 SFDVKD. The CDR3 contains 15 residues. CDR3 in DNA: TGTGCCACCAGTGGTGCGGGCCCGAACACCGGGGAGCTGTTTTTT. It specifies CATSGAGPNTGELFF.

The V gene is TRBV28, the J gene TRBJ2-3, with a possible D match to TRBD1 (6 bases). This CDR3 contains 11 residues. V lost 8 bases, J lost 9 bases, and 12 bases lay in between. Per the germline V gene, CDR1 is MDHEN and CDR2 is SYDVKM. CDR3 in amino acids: CASGLQGTQYF. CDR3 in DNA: TGTGCCAGCGGGTTGCAGGGGACGCAGTATTTT.

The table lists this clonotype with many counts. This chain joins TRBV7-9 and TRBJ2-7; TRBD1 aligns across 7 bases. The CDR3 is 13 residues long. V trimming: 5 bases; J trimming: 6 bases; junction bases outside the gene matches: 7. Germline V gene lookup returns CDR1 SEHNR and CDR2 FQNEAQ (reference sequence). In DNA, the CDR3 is TGTGCCAGCAGCCCCTCACCAGGGGGCGAGCAGTACTTC. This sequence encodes CASSPSPGGEQYF.